The clone carrying this T cell receptor (beta chain) was recorded only once. RNA transcripts were the source from which TCR beta CDR3 regions were amplified. After a first-round RT-PCR with HTBI primers, a second-round multiplex PCR was run. In TCRdb, the multiplex PCR reads were re-called with MiXCR into one record per CDR3 protein. Here the sample spans around 1,200,000 distinct CDR3 sequences, about two fifths being singletons. This entry comes from a study of Graves' ophthalmopathy and Graves' hyperthyroidism. V trimming: 4 bases; J trimming: 2 bases; junction bases outside the gene matches: 9. CDR3 length: 16 amino acids. Germline V CDR1 and CDR2: MNHNS, SASEGT.

The sequenced sample was peripheral blood or thyroid tissue (not recorded which). The sequence derives from an adult man with Graves' hyperthyroidism. The V and J genes are TRBV6-1 and TRBJ2-5; 8 positions agree with TRBD1. The CDR3 loop is CASSVSQGQAQETQYF. The CDR3 DNA is TGTGCCAGCAGTGTTAGTCAGGGACAGGCACAAGAGACCCAGTACTTC.